The 23 T cell receptor beta chains below were found in one sample sequenced in a study of T cells in Graves' hyperthyroidism and ophthalmopathy (dated by TCRdb to about 2019). The library relied on multiplex PCR. TCRdb records Illumina HiSeq 2000 as the sequencer. The TCR beta CDR3 regions were amplified from the RNA transcripts. The TCR CDR3 was subjected to a first round of RT-PCR using the HTBI primer set and the Qiagen OneStep RT-PCR kit. In-frame beta chains were kept once TCRdb had trimmed the public reads at Q25 with fastp and called clones with MiXCR. Rows are combined by CDR3 protein, so each entry shows the most common genes and DNA. Counted in this sample were 500,000 to 650,000 distinct CDR3 sequences; approximately 20% of them appeared once. The ten largest clones represent less than 55% of the sample. The material sequenced was blood. These receptor sequences come from a man between 40 and 49 years old with Graves' ophthalmopathy.

This clonotype was seen a few times. The chain has TRBV9 and TRBJ2-5; 8 nucleotides line up with TRBD1. J gave up 6 bases and V 1 base, and 14 bases lay outside the gene matches. In germline, CDR1 is SGDLS, CDR2 YYNGEE. The CDR3 spans 17 residues. This CDR3 reads CASSVFPMGQETKTQYF. The DNA for the CDR3 is TGTGCCAGCAGCGTATTCCCCATGGGACAGGAGACGAAGACCCAGTACTTC.

Only a few counts were recorded for this clonotype. The chain employs TRBV27 and TRBJ1-3; 7 bases line up with TRBD1. The CDR3 extends over 14 amino acids. The trim removed 6 bases at V and 0 bases at J, leaving 2 bases unmatched. Looked up from germline, CDR1 is MNHEY and CDR2 is SMNVEV (reference sequence). In nucleotides, the CDR3 is TGTGCCAGCAGAGGGACAGCCTCTGGAAACACCATATATTTT. Protein: CASRGTASGNTIYF.

This clonotype was seen a handful of times. The chain is built from TRBV4-1 and TRBJ2-7, with D uncertain. Per germline, CDR1 MGHRA and CDR2 YSYEKL. The V end lost 0 bases, the J end lost 7 bases, and 16 bases lay between the germline ends. The CDR3 spans 15 residues. In DNA form, the CDR3 reads TGCGCCAGCAGCCAAGATCTCCAACCGCGGCGAGAGCAGTACTTC. This translates into CASSQDLQPRREQYF.

This clonotype was recorded at least ten times. DNA of the CDR3: TGTGCCAGCAGCTTAGATTATTTCGCAGATACGCAGTATTTT. It yields the protein CASSLDYFADTQYF. The genes are TRBV7-2 and TRBJ2-3; D remains unclear. V was clipped by 1 base and J by 4 bases, with 9 bases between them. The CDR3 spans 14 residues. From germline, CDR1 is SGHTA and CDR2 FQGNSA.

Only a few counts were recorded for this clonotype. A much bigger clone sits one base away, suggesting this may be a read error. J is TRBJ1-1 and V is TRBV5-1, with 8 bases matching TRBD1. The germline V gene encodes CDR1 SGHRS and CDR2 YFSETQ. The CDR3 spans 14 residues. The CDR3: CASSIRQGNTGAFF. The DNA of the CDR3 is TGCGCCAGCAGCATACGACAGGGGAACACTGGAGCTTTCTTT.

This clonotype has only a few counts. Here the CDR3 DNA reads TGTGCCATCACCTTCGAGGTTGGTCAGCCCCAGCATTTT. Its protein product is CAITFEVGQPQHF. V gene TRBV10-3 combines with J gene TRBJ1-5, with D unresolved. V lost 7 bases and J 6 bases, leaving 13 bases between the germline ends. Germline V gene data show CDR1 as ENHRY and CDR2 as SYGVKD. There are 13 residues in the CDR3.

In its sample, this clonotype was seen a few times. V gene TRBV5-1 combines with J gene TRBJ1-5; unclear D gene. Trimming removed 0 bases at V and 16 bases at J, with 14 bases between. Germline CDR1 and CDR2: SGHRS and YFSETQ. The CDR3 contains 12 residues. The CDR3 here is CASSLARYQFHF. Here the CDR3 DNA reads TGCGCCAGCAGCTTGGCTAGGTACCAATTCCATTTT.

This clonotype has only a few counts. V is TRBV13 and J is TRBJ2-5, with TRBD1 identical over 8 bases. Germline CDR1 and CDR2: PRHDT and FYEKMQ (reference sequence). The V and J ends lost 3 bases and 3 bases, in that order; junction bases with no gene match: 9. The CDR3 is made up of 16 amino acids. For the CDR3, the DNA is TGTGCCAGCAGCTTCTCAATGACAGGGGTGAAAGAGACCCAGTACTTC. Amino acid sequence: CASSFSMTGVKETQYF.

This clonotype appeared a few times. This chain links TRBV5-4 with TRBJ2-5; tentatively, D is TRBD2 (6 bases). CDR1 and CDR2 from the germline V gene are SGHNT and YYREEE (reference sequence). The CDR3 spans 14 residues. Trimming took 1 base from V and 4 from J, leaving 11 bases between them. The chain's CDR3 is CASSLRVGGETQYF. As DNA, the CDR3 is TGTGCCAGCAGCTTGAGGGTGGGGGGAGAGACCCAGTACTTC.

This clonotype came up a few times. V gene TRBV27 combines with J gene TRBJ1-2, with D perhaps TRBD1 (6 bases). CDR1 is MNHEY and CDR2 is SMNVEV in the germline V gene (reference sequence). There are 15 residues in the CDR3. V was pared by 7 bases and J by 3 bases, with 18 bases between. CDR3 residues: CASTTLVGGDYGYTF. CDR3 DNA: TGTGCCAGCACTACATTAGTAGGGGGGGACTATGGCTACACCTTC.

The chain has TRBV30 and TRBJ1-1, with 9 nucleotides matching TRBD1. The CDR3 sequence is 14 residues long. With V trimmed by 2 bases and J by 2 bases, 3 bases remained unmatched. Germline V gene lookup returns CDR1 GTSNPN and CDR2 SVGIG (reference sequence). The CDR3 is CAWSPGQGNTEAFF. The CDR3 DNA reads as TGTGCCTGGAGTCCGGGACAGGGAAACACTGAAGCTTTCTTT.

This chain connects TRBV12-3 or TRBV12-4 to TRBJ1-4; perhaps TRBD1 as D (5 bases). The CDR3 spans 14 residues. V was cut by 3 bases and J by 8 bases, with 13 bases left in between. The CDR3 nucleotides read TGTGCCAGCAGTTTGTGGGGGAGGGAGGAAAAACTGTTTTTT. Translation gives CASSLWGREEKLFF.

Many counts were recorded for this clonotype. This chain uses TRBV11-3 with TRBJ2-1; 9 bases agree with TRBD1. The germline V gene encodes CDR1 SGHNT and CDR2 YENEEA. With V trimmed by 3 bases and J by 8 bases, 11 bases remained unmatched. This CDR3 has 16 amino acids. The CDR3 protein is CASSFRPSGQGDEQFF. The CDR3 coding sequence is TGTGCCAGCAGCTTTCGCCCATCGGGACAGGGTGATGAGCAGTTCTTC.

This clonotype was seen ten or more times. The chain combines TRBV18 with TRBJ2-7; 7 bases map to TRBD1. The CDR3 has 13 residues. CDR1 KGHSH and CDR2 LQKENI come from the germline V gene. Trimming took 8 bases from V and 3 from J; bases not matched to a gene: 7. CDR3 region: CASSPGQVYEQYF. The CDR3 bases are TGTGCCAGCAGCCCTGGACAGGTCTACGAGCAGTACTTC.

This clonotype was seen only a few times. The chain links TRBV28 to TRBJ2-1; TRBD2 matches at 8 bases. V dropped 5 bases and J dropped 2; count of bases not matched to a gene: 5. There are 15 residues in the CDR3. Germline CDR1 reads MDHEN; CDR2 reads SYDVKM. The CDR3 region is CASSPSGSAYNEQFF. In nucleotides, the CDR3 is TGTGCCAGCAGTCCGAGCGGGAGTGCCTACAATGAGCAGTTCTTC.

This clonotype was seen many times. The V gene is TRBV20-1, the J gene TRBJ1-1; D is uncertain. With 0 bases removed from V and 1 base from J, the gap between germline ends came to 15 bases. This CDR3 has 16 residues. Germline CDR1 reads DFQATT; CDR2 reads SNEGSKA (reference sequence). DNA for the CDR3: TGCAGTGCTAGAGACCTAACTTTCGACGGGAACACTGAAGCTTTCTTT. This gives the protein CSARDLTFDGNTEAFF.

This clonotype has ten or more counts. The chain recombines TRBV7-9 with TRBJ2-3; perhaps D is TRBD1 or TRBD2 (5 bases each). The CDR3 sequence is 12 residues long. Germline V CDR1 and CDR2: SEHNR, FQNEAQ (reference sequence). Trimming pared 1 base from V and 8 bases from J, leaving 7 bases between. The CDR3 coding sequence is TGTGCCAGCAGCTTAGTTGGGGGTACGCAGTATTTT. It is translated as CASSLVGGTQYF.

This clonotype showed up many times. The chain carries TRBV5-1 and TRBJ2-3; a weak D match, TRBD1 (5 bases). Germline V gene sequence: CDR1 SGHRS, CDR2 YFSETQ. With 4 bases removed from V and 2 bases from J, the gap between germline ends came to 8 bases. The CDR3 totals 13 residues. The CDR3 spells CASSQGYTDTQYF. Written as DNA, the CDR3 is TGCGCCAGCAGCCAGGGATACACAGATACGCAGTATTTT.

This clonotype was seen ten or more times. The rearrangement links TRBV27 to TRBJ1-5; the D is unclear. The CDR3 sequence is 14 residues long. Germline values: CDR1 MNHEY, CDR2 SMNVEV (reference sequence). The V end was cut by 7 bases, the J end by 3 bases, with 13 bases between. Here the CDR3 DNA reads TGTGCCAGCAAGCCGGGCCCTTACAATCAGCCCCAGCATTTT. Its translation: CASKPGPYNQPQHF.

The table lists this clonotype with a few counts. CDR3 nucleotide sequence: TGTGCCAGCAGGCCGACCGGACAGCCGAACACCGGGGAGCTGTTTTTT. Protein product: CASRPTGQPNTGELFF. J is TRBJ2-2 and V is TRBV6-1, with TRBD1 as a possible D gene (6 bases). This CDR3 has 16 residues. Germline-derived CDR1 and CDR2 are MNHNS and SASEGT. V lost 6 bases and J 0 bases, leaving 14 bases between the germline ends.

The chain links TRBV19 to TRBJ2-1; TRBD2 agrees at 7 bases. Germline CDR1 LNHDA, CDR2 SQIVND (reference sequence). V lost 2 bases, J lost 2 bases, and 6 bases stayed unmatched. The CDR3 loop spans 16 amino acids. The CDR3 DNA follows: TGTGCCAGTAGTATATCGGCTAGCGGAACCTACAATGAGCAGTTCTTC. Its translation is CASSISASGTYNEQFF.

The table lists this clonotype with a few counts. V usage is TRBV20-1 and J usage is TRBJ2-7; weak D call: TRBD1 (5 bases). CDR1 is DFQATT, CDR2 SNEGSKA, per germline (reference sequence). CDR3 length: 16 amino acids. The V and J ends lost 4 bases and 2 bases respectively, with 21 bases between them. The CDR3 protein is CSAKSPPETVAYEQYF. The CDR3 nucleotides read TGCAGTGCTAAGAGCCCCCCCGAGACAGTTGCCTACGAGCAGTACTTC.

This clonotype turned up a few times. The V gene is TRBV5-4, the J gene TRBJ2-7; 9 bases line up with TRBD2. Germline V CDR1 and CDR2: SGHNT, YYREEE (reference sequence). The CDR3 extends over 15 amino acids. J lost 3 bases, V lost 4 bases, and 8 bases had no gene match. The CDR3 nucleotides are TGTGCCAGCAGCCAGGGGGGACTAGCAGGCTACGAGCAGTACTTC. This translates into CASSQGGLAGYEQYF.